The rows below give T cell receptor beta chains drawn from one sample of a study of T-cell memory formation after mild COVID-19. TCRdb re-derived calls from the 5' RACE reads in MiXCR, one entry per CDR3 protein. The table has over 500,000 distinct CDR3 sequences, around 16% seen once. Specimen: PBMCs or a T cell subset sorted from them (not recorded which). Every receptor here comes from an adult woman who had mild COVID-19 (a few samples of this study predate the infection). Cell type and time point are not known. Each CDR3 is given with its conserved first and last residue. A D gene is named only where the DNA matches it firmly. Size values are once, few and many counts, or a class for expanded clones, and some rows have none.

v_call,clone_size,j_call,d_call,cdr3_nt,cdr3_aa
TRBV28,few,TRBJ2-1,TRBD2,TGTGCCAGCAGTCCTCCTAGCGGGGGCCCCAGCGGTGAGCAGTTCTTC,CASSPPSGGPSGEQFF
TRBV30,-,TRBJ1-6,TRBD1,TGTGCCTGGAGAAGGCGACAGGGGAGCTCCTATAATTCACCCCTCCACTTT,CAWRRRQGSSYNSPLHF
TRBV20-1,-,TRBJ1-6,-,TGCAGTGCTAGAGATCGAACCGGGGGAAGTTCACCCCTCCACTTT,CSARDRTGGSSPLHF
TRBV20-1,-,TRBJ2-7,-,TGCAGTGCTAACAGGCCAGGGAGCTCCTACGAGCAGTACTTC,CSANRPGSSYEQYF
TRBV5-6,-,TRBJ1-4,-,TGTGCCAGCAGCTTGCCTCACGCGGGGGAAAAACTGTTTTTT,CASSLPHAGEKLFF
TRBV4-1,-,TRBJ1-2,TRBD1,TGCGCCAGCAGCCAAGATTTCCCCACAGGGGCGCGAAATGGCTACACCTTC,CASSQDFPTGARNGYTF
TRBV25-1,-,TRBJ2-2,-,TGTGCCAGCAGTGGTCGGGATCACACCGGGGAGCTGTTTTTT,CASSGRDHTGELFF
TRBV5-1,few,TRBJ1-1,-,TGCGCCAGCAGCGGGAGCGAAACGCTTGGAGCTTTCTTT,CASSGSETLGAFF
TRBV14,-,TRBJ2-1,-,TGTGCCAGCAGCCTAAGCTGGCCCCCCGGGCCCGACTCCTACAATGAGCAGTTCTTC,CASSLSWPPGPDSYNEQFF
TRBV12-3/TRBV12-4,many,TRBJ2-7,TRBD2,TGTGCCAGCAGTTTATCAGCCGGGACTAGCGGAGTATACGAGCAGTACTTC,CASSLSAGTSGVYEQYF
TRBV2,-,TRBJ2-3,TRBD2,TGTGCCAGCAGGATGACTAGCGTGGGCACAGATACGCAGTATTTT,CASRMTSVGTDTQYF
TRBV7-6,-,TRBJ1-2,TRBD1,TGTGCCAGCAGCCTCGGGGACAGCCTCACGGGGGGCTACACCTTC,CASSLGDSLTGGYTF
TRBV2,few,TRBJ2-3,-,TGTGCCAGCGTGAGACAGCCGCGGGCAGATACGCAGTATTTT,CASVRQPRADTQYF
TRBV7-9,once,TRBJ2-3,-,TGTGCCAGCAGCACCCGGGACATCCAACATGGCGCAGATACGCAGTATTTT,CASSTRDIQHGADTQYF
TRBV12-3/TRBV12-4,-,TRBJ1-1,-,TGTGCCAGCACCGACACCATGAACACTGAAGCTTTCTTT,CASTDTMNTEAFF
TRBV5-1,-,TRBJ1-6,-,TGCGCCAGCAGCTTGGACGGGGAGAGTAATTCACCCCTCCACTTT,CASSLDGESNSPLHF
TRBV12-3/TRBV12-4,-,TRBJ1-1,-,TGTGCCAGCAGTCGGCGAGCCCAGGCAAGCCCTGAAGCTTTCTTT,CASSRRAQASPEAFF
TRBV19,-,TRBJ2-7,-,TGTGCCAGTAGTATAGCGACAGTCTCTTACGAGCAGTACTTC,CASSIATVSYEQYF
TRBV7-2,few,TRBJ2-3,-,TGTGCCAGCAGCACCCACGTAGCGGCTAGCACAGATACGCAGTATTTT,CASSTHVAASTDTQYF
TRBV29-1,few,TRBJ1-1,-,TGCAGCTACAGGCGGCTGGACACTGAAGCTTTCTTT,CSYRRLDTEAFF
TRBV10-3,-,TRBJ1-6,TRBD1,TGTGCCATCAGACCGACAGGGGAAGGTTCACCCCTCCACTTT,CAIRPTGEGSPLHF
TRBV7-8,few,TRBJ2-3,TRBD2,TGTGCCAGCTTGCCCCGGACTAGCGTGGCTCTAAATGGGGATACGCAGTATTTT,CASLPRTSVALNGDTQYF
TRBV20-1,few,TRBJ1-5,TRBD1,TGCAGTGCTAGTGGCCAGGGGGCCTGGCAGCCCCAGCATTTT,CSASGQGAWQPQHF
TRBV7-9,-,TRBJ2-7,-,TGTGCCAGCAGCTCCACCTCCGAGCCGGGATATTACTACGAGCAGTACTTC,CASSSTSEPGYYYEQYF
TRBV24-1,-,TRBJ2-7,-,TGTGCCACCAGTGATACTACCCATCACGAGCAGTACTTC,CATSDTTHHEQYF
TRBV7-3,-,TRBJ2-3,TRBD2,TGTGCCAGCAGCCCTTGGGCTAGCGGGGTCACAGATACGCAGTATTTT,CASSPWASGVTDTQYF
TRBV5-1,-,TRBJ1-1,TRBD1,TGCGCCAGCAGCTTCGGAGACAGGGGGCTCGGGAACACTGAAGCTTTCTTT,CASSFGDRGLGNTEAFF
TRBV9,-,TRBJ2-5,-,TGTGCCAGCAGCGTCGCACTAGGGGAAGAGACCCAGTACTTC,CASSVALGEETQYF
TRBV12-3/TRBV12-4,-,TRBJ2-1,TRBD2,TGTGCCAGCAGTCTCCGGGACAGAATAGCGGGGGGGGAGATTTACAATGAGCAGTTCTTC,CASSLRDRIAGGEIYNEQFF
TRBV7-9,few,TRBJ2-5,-,TGTGCCAGCAGCGAAACCGGGGGACTCCCACGGGAGACCCAGTACTTC,CASSETGGLPRETQYF
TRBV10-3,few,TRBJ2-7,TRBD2,TGTGCCACGGGACTAGATACCGAGCAGTACTTC,CATGLDTEQYF
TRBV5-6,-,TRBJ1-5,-,TGTGCCAGCAGCTCAACCGGGATTAGCAATCAGCCCCAGCATTTT,CASSSTGISNQPQHF
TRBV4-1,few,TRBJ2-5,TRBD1,TGCGCCAGCAGCCAATCAGCAGGGGGCGCAGGGGAGACCCAGTACTTC,CASSQSAGGAGETQYF
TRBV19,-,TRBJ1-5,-,TGTGCCAGTAGTATAGCTGGGAAGGGTAACTTTGGTCAGCCCCAGCATTTT,CASSIAGKGNFGQPQHF
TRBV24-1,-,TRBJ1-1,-,TGTGCCACCAGTGGCCATGAGGGTCGGTGGGTGAACACTGAAGCTTTCTTT,CATSGHEGRWVNTEAFF
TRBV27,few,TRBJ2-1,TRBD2,TGTGCCAGCAGTTTGGGAGCGGGGGGGTTCAATGAGCAGTTCTTC,CASSLGAGGFNEQFF
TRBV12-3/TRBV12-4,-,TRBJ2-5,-,TGTGCCAGCAGCGGGGGTCTTTTTGAGACCCAGTACTTC,CASSGGLFETQYF
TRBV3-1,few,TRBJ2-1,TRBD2,TGTGCCAGCAGCCAAGAGGGGGGGGTTTTCTACAATGAGCAGTTCTTC,CASSQEGGVFYNEQFF
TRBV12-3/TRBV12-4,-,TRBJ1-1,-,TGTGCCAGCAGTTTAGGGCAGGGTCAGCCTGAAGCTTTCTTT,CASSLGQGQPEAFF
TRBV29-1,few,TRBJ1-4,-,TGCAGCGTTCGAGGGCAGGGATGGGGTGAAAAACTGTTTTTT,CSVRGQGWGEKLFF
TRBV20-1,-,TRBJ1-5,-,TGCAGTGCTAGCAGTCAGGTCCACAATCAGCCCCAGCATTTT,CSASSQVHNQPQHF
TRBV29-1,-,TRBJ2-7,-,TGCAGCGTTGAAAAGTCTAGCGTACCGAGCTCCTACGAGCAGTACTTC,CSVEKSSVPSSYEQYF
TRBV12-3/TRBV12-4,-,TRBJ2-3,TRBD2,TGTGCCAGCAGTTTTTTAGCGGGAATAAGCCTTAATACGCAGTATTTT,CASSFLAGISLNTQYF
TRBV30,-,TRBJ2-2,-,TGTGCCTGCTCCCCGCCAGCTAACACCGGGGAGCTGTTTTTT,CACSPPANTGELFF
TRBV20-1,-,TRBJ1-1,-,TGCAGTGCTGTACCCGGGTCCTGGACCTCGAACACTGAAGCTTTCTTT,CSAVPGSWTSNTEAFF
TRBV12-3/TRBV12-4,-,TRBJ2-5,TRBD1,TGTGCCAGCAGTTTAAGGGCCCCGGGACAGGGGCGGGAGACCCAGTACTTC,CASSLRAPGQGRETQYF
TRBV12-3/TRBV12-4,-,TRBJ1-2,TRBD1,TGTGCCAGCAGTTTATGGCAGGGGGAGGGCTACACCTTC,CASSLWQGEGYTF
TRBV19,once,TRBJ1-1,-,TGTGCCATAGGGGACGGAAACACTGAAGCTTTCTTT,CAIGDGNTEAFF
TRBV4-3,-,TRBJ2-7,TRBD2,TGCGCCAGCAGCCAAGGACTAGCGGCTCTCTACGAGCAGTACTTC,CASSQGLAALYEQYF
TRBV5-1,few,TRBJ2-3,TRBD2,TGCGCCAGCAGCTTGGACGGGGGGGCCACAGATACGCAGTATTTT,CASSLDGGATDTQYF
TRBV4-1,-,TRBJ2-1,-,TGCGCCAGCAGCCAAGATTGGGCCAGTGAGCAGTTCTTC,CASSQDWASEQFF
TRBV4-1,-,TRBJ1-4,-,TGCGCCAGCAGCAGGGTACATAATGAAAAACTGTTTTTT,CASSRVHNEKLFF
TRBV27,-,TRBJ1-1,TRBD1,TGTGCCAGCAGTTCGACAGGGTTCGGCACTGAAGCTTTCTTT,CASSSTGFGTEAFF
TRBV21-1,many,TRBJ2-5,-,TGTGCCAGCAGCGTCCCCCAGCAGGGGGCGGAACAAGAGACCCAGTACTTC,CASSVPQQGAEQETQYF
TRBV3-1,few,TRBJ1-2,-,TGTGCCAGCAGCCAAGTCGGCGACAGACGGGACTATGGCTACACCTTC,CASSQVGDRRDYGYTF